These T cell receptor beta chains were read from a single sample in a study of cytomegalovirus exposure and HLA in healthy donors. The table came from immunoSEQ multiplex PCR; TCRdb's copy has only in-frame clones and leaves some out. The sample includes under 200,000 clones, about 86% of them seen just once. Sequencing was carried out using PBMCs. These receptors originate from a woman aged 30 to 39 in good health and CMV-seronegative. CDR3s include the opening cysteine and the closing phenylalanine or tryptophan. Each record gives: D gene, J gene, CDR3 length, V gene, clone size, CDR3 protein, CDR3 DNA. The D gene is left open where the match is weak. Not all rows give a size; the values are once, few, many and, for expanded clones, a class.

d_gene: -
j_gene: TRBJ2-5
len: 12
v_gene: TRBV10-2
abundance: -
CDR3aa: CASGRERETQYF
CDR3nt: TGCGCCAGCGGACGGGAGAGGGAGACCCAGTACTTC

d_gene: -
j_gene: TRBJ2-3
len: 14
v_gene: TRBV7-3
abundance: -
CDR3aa: CASSFSRFSDTQYF
CDR3nt: TGTGCCAGCAGCTTCTCTAGGTTTTCAGATACGCAGTATTTT

d_gene: -
j_gene: TRBJ2-2
len: 17
v_gene: TRBV15
abundance: -
CDR3aa: CATSPNTGRPITGELFF
CDR3nt: TGTGCCACCAGTCCTAACACCGGCAGGCCTATCACCGGGGAGCTGTTTTTT

d_gene: TRBD1
j_gene: TRBJ2-5
len: 13
v_gene: TRBV7-6
abundance: -
CDR3aa: CASSLDRVETQYF
CDR3nt: TGTGCCAGCAGCTTGGACAGGGTGGAGACCCAGTACTTC

d_gene: -
j_gene: TRBJ1-2
len: 14
v_gene: TRBV14
abundance: -
CDR3aa: CASSQGGAWYGYTF
CDR3nt: TGTGCCAGCAGCCAAGGGGGCGCGTGGTATGGCTACACCTTC

d_gene: -
j_gene: TRBJ2-7
len: 11
v_gene: TRBV7-9
abundance: -
CDR3aa: CSSSSSYEQYF
CDR3nt: TGTTCCAGCAGCTCTTCCTACGAGCAGTACTTC

d_gene: TRBD2
j_gene: TRBJ2-7
len: 16
v_gene: TRBV7-2
abundance: -
CDR3aa: CASSLVPSGYPYEQYF
CDR3nt: TGTGCCAGCAGCTTAGTCCCTAGCGGGTACCCCTACGAGCAGTACTTC

d_gene: -
j_gene: TRBJ1-1
len: 13
v_gene: TRBV18
abundance: -
CDR3aa: CASSLQGKTEAFF
CDR3nt: TGTGCCAGCTCACTTCAGGGAAAGACTGAAGCTTTCTTT

d_gene: -
j_gene: TRBJ1-1
len: 14
v_gene: TRBV29-1
abundance: once
CDR3aa: CSVGTAGRNTEAFF
CDR3nt: TGCAGCGTCGGAACTGCGGGGAGGAACACTGAAGCTTTCTTT

d_gene: TRBD2
j_gene: TRBJ2-7
len: 15
v_gene: TRBV29-1
abundance: -
CDR3aa: CSVVMVVGGMEEQYF
CDR3nt: TGCAGCGTTGTAATGGTGGTCGGGGGGATGGAGGAGCAGTACTTC

d_gene: TRBD1
j_gene: TRBJ2-3
len: 14
v_gene: TRBV30
abundance: -
CDR3aa: CAWSAGTGIDTQYF
CDR3nt: TGTGCCTGGAGTGCCGGGACAGGGATAGATACGCAGTATTTT

d_gene: -
j_gene: TRBJ1-2
len: 14
v_gene: TRBV4-1
abundance: -
CDR3aa: CASSQVALGGGYTF
CDR3nt: TGCGCCAGCAGCCAAGTTGCCCTCGGAGGGGGCTACACCTTC

d_gene: -
j_gene: TRBJ2-7
len: 12
v_gene: TRBV13
abundance: -
CDR3aa: CASSSDSYEQYF
CDR3nt: TGTGCCAGCAGTTCAGACTCCTACGAGCAGTACTTC

d_gene: TRBD2
j_gene: TRBJ2-3
len: 15
v_gene: TRBV7-3
abundance: -
CDR3aa: CASSPSGTSTDTQYF
CDR3nt: TGTGCCAGCAGCCCTAGCGGAACTAGCACAGATACGCAGTATTTT

d_gene: -
j_gene: TRBJ1-3
len: 17
v_gene: TRBV22-1
abundance: -
CDR3aa: CPGSARGQRGSGNTIYF
CDR3nt: TGTCCTGGGAGCGCACGGGGACAGAGAGGCTCTGGAAACACCATATATTTT

d_gene: -
j_gene: TRBJ2-5
len: 12
v_gene: TRBV29-1
abundance: -
CDR3aa: CSVEGRQETQYF
CDR3nt: TGCAGCGTTGAGGGCAGGCAAGAGACCCAGTACTTC

d_gene: TRBD2
j_gene: TRBJ2-1
len: 13
v_gene: TRBV27
abundance: -
CDR3aa: CASSFGGGNEQFF
CDR3nt: TGTGCCAGCAGTTTTGGGGGGGGCAATGAGCAGTTCTTC

d_gene: TRBD1
j_gene: TRBJ2-5
len: 13
v_gene: TRBV18
abundance: -
CDR3aa: CASSGTAQETQYF
CDR3nt: TGTGCCAGCTCAGGGACAGCCCAAGAGACCCAGTACTTC

d_gene: -
j_gene: TRBJ1-5
len: 13
v_gene: TRBV5-1
abundance: -
CDR3aa: CASSLAGRGPQHF
CDR3nt: TGCGCCAGCAGCCTGGCAGGGAGGGGGCCCCAGCATTTT

d_gene: -
j_gene: TRBJ2-5
len: 12
v_gene: TRBV5-6
abundance: -
CDR3aa: CASSFARETQYF
CDR3nt: TGTGCCAGCAGCTTCGCCAGAGAGACCCAGTACTTC

d_gene: TRBD2
j_gene: TRBJ2-1
len: 14
v_gene: TRBV5-1
abundance: few
CDR3aa: CASSETSGGGEQFF
CDR3nt: TGCGCCAGCAGTGAGACCTCGGGGGGAGGAGAGCAGTTCTTC

d_gene: -
j_gene: TRBJ2-6
len: 21
v_gene: TRBV7-8
abundance: -
CDR3aa: CASSRSQAPRLTLSGANVLTF
CDR3nt: TGTGCCAGCAGCCGAAGTCAGGCACCCCGCCTCACTCTCTCTGGGGCCAACGTCCTGACTTTC

d_gene: -
j_gene: TRBJ2-7
len: 15
v_gene: TRBV7-3
abundance: -
CDR3aa: CASSLRPGLPHEQYF
CDR3nt: TGTGCCAGCAGCTTAAGGCCAGGTTTACCCCACGAGCAGTACTTC

d_gene: -
j_gene: TRBJ2-3
len: 14
v_gene: TRBV19
abundance: -
CDR3aa: CASSIGQVFGTQYF
CDR3nt: TGTGCCAGTAGTATAGGGCAGGTTTTCGGTACGCAGTATTTT

d_gene: -
j_gene: TRBJ2-4
len: 15
v_gene: TRBV10-2
abundance: -
CDR3aa: CASSESSSAKNIQYF
CDR3nt: TGCGCCAGCAGTGAGTCGAGTTCAGCCAAAAACATTCAGTACTTC

d_gene: TRBD2
j_gene: TRBJ2-2
len: 15
v_gene: TRBV2
abundance: -
CDR3aa: CASSIGLAGTGELFF
CDR3nt: TGTGCCAGCAGCATCGGACTAGCGGGGACCGGGGAGCTGTTTTTT

d_gene: TRBD1
j_gene: TRBJ2-7
len: 14
v_gene: TRBV5-1
abundance: -
CDR3aa: CASSLQQGEYEQYF
CDR3nt: TGCGCCAGCAGCTTGCAACAGGGGGAGTACGAGCAGTACTTC

d_gene: -
j_gene: TRBJ1-2
len: 13
v_gene: TRBV5-1
abundance: few
CDR3aa: CASSLVSGSGYTF
CDR3nt: TGCGCCAGCAGCTTGGTGTCGGGGTCGGGCTACACCTTC

d_gene: -
j_gene: TRBJ2-6
len: 15
v_gene: TRBV11-2
abundance: -
CDR3aa: CASSSYQGGANVLTF
CDR3nt: TGTGCCAGCAGCTCGTACCAGGGTGGGGCCAACGTCCTGACTTTC

d_gene: -
j_gene: TRBJ1-6
len: 12
v_gene: TRBV6-5
abundance: once
CDR3aa: CASSSPTAPLHF
CDR3nt: TGTGCCAGCAGTTCCCCTACAGCACCCCTCCACTTT

d_gene: -
j_gene: TRBJ2-2
len: 16
v_gene: TRBV5-1
abundance: -
CDR3aa: CASSLGQGSMTGELFF
CDR3nt: TGCGCCAGCAGCTTGGGCCAGGGATCAATGACCGGGGAGCTGTTTTTT

d_gene: -
j_gene: TRBJ1-2
len: 13
v_gene: TRBV6-1
abundance: -
CDR3aa: CASSEVGGYGYTF
CDR3nt: TGTGCCAGCAGTGAAGTAGGGGGCTATGGCTACACCTTC

d_gene: TRBD1
j_gene: TRBJ2-5
len: 15
v_gene: TRBV4-1
abundance: -
CDR3aa: CASSQEQGAMVTQYF
CDR3nt: TGCGCCAGCAGCCAAGAACAGGGGGCCATGGTCACCCAGTACTTC

d_gene: -
j_gene: TRBJ2-3
len: 18
v_gene: TRBV7-2
abundance: -
CDR3aa: CASTLLFMLAESTDTQYF
CDR3nt: TGTGCCAGCACCCTTCTGTTTATGTTAGCGGAAAGCACAGATACGCAGTATTTT

d_gene: TRBD1
j_gene: TRBJ2-7
len: 14
v_gene: TRBV5-1
abundance: -
CDR3aa: CASSSGGLSYEQYF
CDR3nt: TGCGCCAGCAGCTCAGGGGGCCTATCCTACGAGCAGTACTTC

d_gene: -
j_gene: TRBJ1-5
len: 15
v_gene: TRBV19
abundance: -
CDR3aa: CASSIESGFGQPQHF
CDR3nt: TGTGCCAGTAGTATAGAATCGGGGTTCGGACAGCCCCAGCATTTT

d_gene: -
j_gene: TRBJ2-7
len: 12
v_gene: TRBV11-2
abundance: -
CDR3aa: CASSLSGYEQYF
CDR3nt: TGTGCCAGCAGCTTATCAGGGTACGAGCAGTACTTC

d_gene: TRBD2
j_gene: TRBJ2-3
len: 15
v_gene: TRBV10-2
abundance: -
CDR3aa: CASSGSGGGQDTQYF
CDR3nt: TGCGCCAGCAGTGGTAGCGGGGGGGGGCAAGATACGCAGTATTTT

d_gene: TRBD1
j_gene: TRBJ2-3
len: 15
v_gene: TRBV29-1
abundance: -
CDR3aa: CSVDGGQGSADTQYF
CDR3nt: TGCAGCGTTGATGGTGGACAGGGATCGGCAGATACGCAGTATTTT

d_gene: -
j_gene: TRBJ1-1
len: 13
v_gene: TRBV10-2
abundance: -
CDR3aa: CASSDGRGTEAFF
CDR3nt: TGCGCCAGCAGTGATGGGAGGGGCACTGAAGCTTTCTTT

d_gene: TRBD1
j_gene: TRBJ1-6
len: 15
v_gene: TRBV7-8
abundance: -
CDR3aa: CASSLAGTETSPLHF
CDR3nt: TGTGCCAGCAGCTTAGCGGGGACAGAAACATCACCCCTCCACTTT

d_gene: -
j_gene: TRBJ2-7
len: 14
v_gene: TRBV28
abundance: -
CDR3aa: CASTSVLLTYEQYF
CDR3nt: TGTGCCAGCACCTCAGTACTATTAACCTACGAGCAGTACTTC

d_gene: TRBD2
j_gene: TRBJ2-1
len: 13
v_gene: TRBV5-6
abundance: once
CDR3aa: CASSLWRGNEQFF
CDR3nt: TGTGCCAGCAGCTTGTGGCGGGGGAATGAGCAGTTCTTC

d_gene: TRBD2
j_gene: TRBJ2-1
len: 13
v_gene: TRBV29-1
abundance: -
CDR3aa: CSVVAGDYNEQFF
CDR3nt: TGCAGCGTTGTAGCGGGGGACTACAATGAGCAGTTCTTC

d_gene: TRBD2
j_gene: TRBJ2-1
len: 15
v_gene: TRBV2
abundance: -
CDR3aa: CASSDAGGFYNEQFF
CDR3nt: TGTGCCAGCAGTGACGCGGGGGGATTTTACAATGAGCAGTTCTTC

d_gene: -
j_gene: TRBJ2-6
len: 13
v_gene: TRBV30
abundance: few
CDR3aa: CAWRTAGANVLTF
CDR3nt: TGTGCCTGGAGGACAGCTGGGGCCAACGTCCTGACTTTC

d_gene: -
j_gene: TRBJ2-3
len: 16
v_gene: TRBV6-5
abundance: once
CDR3aa: CASSYTGPSNTDTQYF
CDR3nt: TGTGCCAGCAGTTATACAGGGCCCAGTAACACAGATACGCAGTATTTT